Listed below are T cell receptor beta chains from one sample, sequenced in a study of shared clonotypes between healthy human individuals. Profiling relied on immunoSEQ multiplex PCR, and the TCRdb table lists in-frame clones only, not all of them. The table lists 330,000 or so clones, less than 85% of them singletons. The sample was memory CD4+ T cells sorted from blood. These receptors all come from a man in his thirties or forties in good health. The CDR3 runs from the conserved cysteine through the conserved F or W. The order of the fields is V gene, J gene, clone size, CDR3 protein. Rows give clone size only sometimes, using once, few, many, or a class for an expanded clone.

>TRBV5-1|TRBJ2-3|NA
CASSADYGTDTQYF
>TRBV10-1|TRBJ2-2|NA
CASSQGRNTGELFF
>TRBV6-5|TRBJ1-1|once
CASSPGRSNTEAFF
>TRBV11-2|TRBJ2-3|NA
CASSLTGPSTDTQYF
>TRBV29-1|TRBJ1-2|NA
CSAGQLYGYTF
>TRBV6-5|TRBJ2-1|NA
CASRSAGVSYNEQFF
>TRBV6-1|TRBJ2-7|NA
CASSPDRGGKQYF
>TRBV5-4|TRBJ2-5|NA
CASSLNRDQETQYF
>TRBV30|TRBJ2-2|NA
CAWSQLGELFF
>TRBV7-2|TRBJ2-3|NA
CASSLVWGGSADTQYF
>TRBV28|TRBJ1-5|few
CASREQGADLYPQHF
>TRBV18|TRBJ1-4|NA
CASSPQVTEKLFF
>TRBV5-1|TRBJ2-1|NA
CASSSGSGASYNEQFF
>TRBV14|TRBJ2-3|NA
CASSQTPGLLTDTQYF
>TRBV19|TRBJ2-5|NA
CASGFGSEETQYF
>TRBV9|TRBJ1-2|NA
CASSVGPHPGQGAYYGYTF
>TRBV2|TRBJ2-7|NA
CASSVDRSYEQYF
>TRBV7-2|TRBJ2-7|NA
CASSQQGRSNEQYF
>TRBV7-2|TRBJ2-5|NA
CASSLGLSGETQYF
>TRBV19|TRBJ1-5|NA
CASATFDRGSNQPQHF
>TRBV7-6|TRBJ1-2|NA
CASSRDQGDNGYTF
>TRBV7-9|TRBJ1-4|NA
CASSPRGGTIANEKLFF
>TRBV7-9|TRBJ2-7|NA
CASSSPRTDSYEQYF
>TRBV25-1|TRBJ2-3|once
CASRTKLTDTQYF
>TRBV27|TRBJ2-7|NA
CASSFRGEGEQYF
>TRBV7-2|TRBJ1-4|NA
CASSFASGGREKLFF